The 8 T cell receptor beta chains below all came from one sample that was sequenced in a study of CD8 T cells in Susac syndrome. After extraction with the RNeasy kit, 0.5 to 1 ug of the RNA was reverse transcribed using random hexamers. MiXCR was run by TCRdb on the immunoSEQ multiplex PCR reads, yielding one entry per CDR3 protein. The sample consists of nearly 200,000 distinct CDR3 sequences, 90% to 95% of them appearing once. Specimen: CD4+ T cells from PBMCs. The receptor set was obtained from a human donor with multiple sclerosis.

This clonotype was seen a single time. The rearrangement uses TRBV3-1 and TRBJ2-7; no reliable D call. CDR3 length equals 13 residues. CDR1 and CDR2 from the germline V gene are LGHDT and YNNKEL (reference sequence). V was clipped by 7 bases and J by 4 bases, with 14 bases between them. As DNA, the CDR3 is TGTGCCAGCACAGGCCGTCATGGGTACGAGCAGTACTTC. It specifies CASTGRHGYEQYF.

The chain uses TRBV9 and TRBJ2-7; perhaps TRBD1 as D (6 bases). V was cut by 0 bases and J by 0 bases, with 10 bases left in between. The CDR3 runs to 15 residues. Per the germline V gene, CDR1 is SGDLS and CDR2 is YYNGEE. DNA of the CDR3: TGTGCCAGCAGCGTAGACCCAGGGGACTCCTACGAGCAGTACTTC. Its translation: CASSVDPGDSYEQYF. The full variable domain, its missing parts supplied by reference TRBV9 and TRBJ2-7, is DSGVTQTPKHLITATGQRVTLRCSPRSGDLSVYWYQQSLDQGLQFLIQYYNGEERAKGNILERFSAQQFPDLHSELNLSSLELGDSALYFCASSVDPGDSYEQYFGPGTRLTVT.

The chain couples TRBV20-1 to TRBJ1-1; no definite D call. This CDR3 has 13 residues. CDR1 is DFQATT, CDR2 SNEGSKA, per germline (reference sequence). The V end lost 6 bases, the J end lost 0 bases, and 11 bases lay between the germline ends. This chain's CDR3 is CSASYGVNTEAFF. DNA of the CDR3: TGCAGTGCCTCCTATGGAGTGAACACTGAAGCTTTCTTT.

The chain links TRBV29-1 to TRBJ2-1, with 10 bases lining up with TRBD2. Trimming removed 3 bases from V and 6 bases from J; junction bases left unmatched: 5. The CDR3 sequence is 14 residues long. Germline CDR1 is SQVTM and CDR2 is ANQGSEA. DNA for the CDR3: TGCAGCGTTGATGGAGCGGGAGGGCCCAATGAGCAGTTCTTC. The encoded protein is CSVDGAGGPNEQFF.

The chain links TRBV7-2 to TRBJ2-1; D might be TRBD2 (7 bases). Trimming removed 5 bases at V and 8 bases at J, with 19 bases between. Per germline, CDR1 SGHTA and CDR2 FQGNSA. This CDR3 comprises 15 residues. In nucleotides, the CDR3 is TGTGCCAGCAGCCCTCGGAGGAGCGGGACACATGAGCAGTTCTTC. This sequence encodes CASSPRRSGTHEQFF. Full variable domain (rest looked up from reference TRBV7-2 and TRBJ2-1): GAGVSQSPSNKVTEKGKDVELRCDPISGHTALYWYRQSLGQGLEFLIYFQGNSAPDKSGLPSDRFSAERTGGSVSTLTIQRTQQEDSAVYLCASSPRRSGTHEQFFGPGTRLTVL.

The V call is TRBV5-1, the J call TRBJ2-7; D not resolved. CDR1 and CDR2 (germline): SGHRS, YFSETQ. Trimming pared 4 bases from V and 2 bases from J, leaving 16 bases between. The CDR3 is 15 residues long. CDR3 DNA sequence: TGCGCCAGCAGCGCCGGGTCGGGCGCTACCTACGAGCAGTACTTC. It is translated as CASSAGSGATYEQYF.

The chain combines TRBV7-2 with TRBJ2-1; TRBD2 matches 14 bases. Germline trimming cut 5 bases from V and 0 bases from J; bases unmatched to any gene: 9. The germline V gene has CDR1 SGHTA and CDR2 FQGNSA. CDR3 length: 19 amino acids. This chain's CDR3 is CASSRQGLAGGISYNEQFF. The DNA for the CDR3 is TGTGCCAGCAGCCGGCAAGGACTAGCGGGGGGCATCTCCTACAATGAGCAGTTCTTC. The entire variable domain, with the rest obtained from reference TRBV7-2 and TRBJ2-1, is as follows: GAGVSQSPSNKVTEKGKDVELRCDPISGHTALYWYRQSLGQGLEFLIYFQGNSAPDKSGLPSDRFSAERTGGSVSTLTIQRTQQEDSAVYLCASSRQGLAGGISYNEQFFGPGTRLTVL.

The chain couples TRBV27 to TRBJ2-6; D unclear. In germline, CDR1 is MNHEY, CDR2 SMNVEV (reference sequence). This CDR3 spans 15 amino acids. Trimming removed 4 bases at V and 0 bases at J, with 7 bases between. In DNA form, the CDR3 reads TGTGCCAGCAGTTCCCCTTCCTCTGGGGCCAACGTCCTGACTTTC. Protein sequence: CASSSPSSGANVLTF.